This T cell receptor beta chain was recorded in a study of technical replicates of blood from four donors. Germline-derived CDR1 and CDR2 are MGHRA and YSYEKL. The V end was cut by 4 bases, the J end by 7 bases, with 8 bases between. This CDR3 contains 12 residues. Assay: immunoSEQ multiplex PCR; the TCRdb copy retains only in-frame clones and omits some. Of around 72,000 clones listed, 95% to 98% are singletons. This sequence joins TRBV4-1 and TRBJ2-1, with a possible D match to TRBD2 (5 bases). The sequenced sample consisted of T cells isolated from PBMCs. The TCR sequence derives from a human donor in good health. CDR3 in amino acids: CASSPGRNEQFF. For the CDR3, the DNA is TGCGCCAGCAGCCCGGGAAGAAATGAGCAGTTCTTC.